These 32 T cell receptor beta chains were all obtained from the same sample, sequenced in a study of cytomegalovirus exposure and HLA in healthy donors. The PCR made use of 60 Vbeta and 13 Jbeta primers. Libraries were prepared by immunoSEQ multiplex PCR; TCRdb keeps only in-frame clonotypes and omits some of them. The table includes fewer than 85,000 clones, roughly 70% detected once. The sequenced material came from PBMCs. The receptor source for this set is a man aged 35 to 55 in good health and CMV-seropositive.

About this clone itself: Just one base apart from a much larger clone, this may be a read error. CDR3 residues: CASSWGAYEQYF. The DNA of the CDR3 is TGTGCCAGCAGTTGGGGGGCCTACGAGCAGTACTTC. The chain links TRBV28 to TRBJ2-7; D perhaps matches TRBD2 (6 bases). The germline V gene encodes CDR1 MDHEN and CDR2 SYDVKM. The CDR3 sequence is 12 residues long. V was cut by 4 bases and J by 2 bases, with 6 bases left in between.

This clone turned up a few times. This chain uses TRBV19 with TRBJ1-5, with 7 bases lining up with TRBD1. The CDR3 consists of 14 residues. Trimming cost V 3 bases and J 11 bases; bases outside gene matches: 10. Germline CDR1 is LNHDA and CDR2 is SQIVND (reference sequence). The CDR3 reads CASSIKTGSSAQHF. In nucleotides, the CDR3 is TGTGCCAGTAGTATTAAGACAGGGAGCTCGGCCCAGCATTTT.

As to this clone: The junction departs from the called germline gene at one end, perhaps through a read error. Additional DNA sequences in this sample encode the identical CDR3. The chain recombines TRBV4-1 with TRBJ1-1; tentative D call: TRBD1 (5 bases). Germline V lookup: CDR1 MGHRA, CDR2 YSYEKL. The CDR3 runs to 16 residues. CDR3: CASSQDSVQANTEAFF. The CDR3 nucleotides are TGCGCCAGCAGCCAAGATAGTGTACAGGCGAACACTGAGGCTTTCTTT.

This clone has more than one count but fewer than ten. The rearrangement links TRBV4-1 to TRBJ1-1, with TRBD1 identical over 7 bases. The CDR3 consists of 16 residues. V lost 1 base to trimming and J lost 5 bases; unmatched junction nucleotides: 10. From germline, CDR1 is MGHRA and CDR2 YSYEKL. CDR3 protein: CASSQVPTGRGTEAFF. For the CDR3, the DNA is TGCGCCAGCAGCCAAGTCCCGACAGGGCGTGGAACTGAAGCTTTCTTT.

This clone showed up just once. The chain has TRBV19 and TRBJ2-5; 11 positions agree with TRBD2. The CDR3 spans 14 residues. The V gene end was trimmed by 6 bases and the J gene end by 2 bases; junction bases not matched to a gene: 2. The V gene's germline CDR1 is LNHDA and CDR2 SQIVND (reference sequence). The CDR3 nucleotides are TGTGCCAGTAGCGCTAGCGGGGGGCAAGAGACCCAGTACTTC. Its translation: CASSASGGQETQYF.

The J gene is TRBJ1-1, the V gene TRBV7-2, with TRBD1 matching 7 bases. Germline values: CDR1 SGHTA, CDR2 FQGNSA. The CDR3 loop spans 15 amino acids. V shed 4 bases and J 1 base; nucleotides not matched to a gene: 6. DNA for the CDR3: TGTGCCAGCAGCTGGGGACAGTCTTGGAACACTGAAGCTTTCTTT. This gives the protein CASSWGQSWNTEAFF.

The rearrangement links TRBV27 to TRBJ2-7, with 9 nucleotides matching TRBD2. The ends lost 2 bases at V and 1 base at J; junction bases unmatched: 3. The CDR3 is 15 residues long. From germline, CDR1 is MNHEY and CDR2 SMNVEV (reference sequence). The CDR3 DNA sequence: TGTGCCAGCAGTTTACAAGCGGGGGGATCCTACGAGCAGTACTTC. This sequence encodes CASSLQAGGSYEQYF.

This chain uses TRBV7-8 with TRBJ1-1; possibly TRBD1 for D (5 bases). This CDR3 spans 14 amino acids. Trimming pared 1 base from V and 0 bases from J, leaving 6 bases between. Germline V gene sequence: CDR1 SGHVS, CDR2 FQNEAQ. CDR3 loop: CASSLGRVNTEAFF. CDR3 nucleotide sequence: TGTGCCAGCAGCTTAGGCAGGGTGAACACTGAAGCTTTCTTT.

The chain is built from TRBV7-7 and TRBJ2-3, with 9 bases aligning to TRBD2. V gave up 5 bases and J gave up 3 bases; unmatched junction bases: 3. This CDR3 comprises 14 residues. CDR1 is SSHAT, CDR2 FNYEAQ, per germline (reference sequence). The chain's CDR3 is CASSLLAGTDTQYF. The CDR3 nucleotides are TGTGCCAGCAGCCTTCTAGCGGGGACAGATACGCAGTATTTT.

J is TRBJ1-5 and V is TRBV28, with D maybe TRBD1 (5 bases). Germline lookup yields CDR1 MDHEN and CDR2 SYDVKM. The CDR3 contains 16 residues. V lost 5 bases to trimming and J lost 1 base, with 15 bases between them. CDR3 in DNA: TGTGCCAGCAGTCCCATTGTAGGGGCAAGCAATCAGCCCCAGCATTTT. It yields the protein CASSPIVGASNQPQHF.

The chain employs TRBV5-1 and TRBJ2-7, with 7 bases identical to TRBD1. CDR3 size: 15 residues. Per the germline V gene, CDR1 is SGHRS and CDR2 is YFSETQ. J lost 5 bases, V lost 0 bases, and 8 bases had no gene match. CDR3 residues: CASSLVGDSPHEQYF. DNA for the CDR3: TGCGCCAGCAGCTTGGTGGGGGACAGTCCTCACGAGCAGTACTTC.

The chain carries TRBV10-1 and TRBJ2-2; 10 nucleotides match TRBD1. Germline V gives CDR1 WNHNN, CDR2 SYGVQD (reference sequence). V shed 5 bases and J 6 bases; nucleotides not matched to a gene: 3. The CDR3 covers 14 residues. The CDR3 here is CASSTGQGAGELFF. In DNA, the CDR3 is TGCGCCAGCAGTACCGGACAGGGGGCCGGGGAGCTGTTTTTT.

The genes are TRBV28 and TRBJ1-1, with no clear D. The germline CDR1 and CDR2 sequences are MDHEN and SYDVKM. V lost 8 bases to trimming and J lost 0 bases, with 13 bases between them. This CDR3 has 14 amino acids. The CDR3 spells CASVPRPMNTEAFF. The CDR3 DNA reads as TGTGCCAGCGTGCCGAGGCCTATGAACACTGAAGCTTTCTTT.

This chain uses TRBV5-1 with TRBJ2-7; maybe TRBD2 (5 bases). The CDR3 covers 15 residues. The V gene lost 0 bases and the J gene lost 4 bases, with 14 bases spanning the gap. Germline values: CDR1 SGHRS, CDR2 YFSETQ. This chain's CDR3 is CASSLGPGSQYEQYF. In DNA form, the CDR3 reads TGCGCCAGCAGCTTGGGTCCGGGATCACAGTACGAGCAGTACTTC.

V usage is TRBV29-1 and J usage is TRBJ2-1, with a possible D match to TRBD1 (6 bases). Trimming cost V 3 bases and J 6 bases, with 21 bases left between them. In germline, CDR1 is SQVTM, CDR2 ANQGSEA. The CDR3 extends over 16 amino acids. As DNA, the CDR3 is TGCAGCGTTGAGGCGGCAGGGGCGATCGGCCCCAATGAGCAGTTCTTC. Translated, it gives CSVEAAGAIGPNEQFF.

The chain has TRBV5-1 and TRBJ2-1, with TRBD2 matching over 11 bases. Germline lookup yields CDR1 SGHRS and CDR2 YFSETQ. This CDR3 comprises 16 residues. V lost 4 bases to trimming and J lost 7 bases; unmatched junction nucleotides: 10. The CDR3 is CASSLDPGLAANEQFF. CDR3 nucleotide sequence: TGCGCCAGCAGCCTGGACCCGGGACTAGCGGCGAATGAGCAGTTCTTC.

J is TRBJ2-1 and V is TRBV25-1; possible D gene TRBD2, 7 bases. V was clipped by 6 bases and J by 4 bases, with 22 bases between them. CDR1 MGHDK and CDR2 SYGVNS come from the germline V gene. The CDR3 is 17 residues long. The CDR3 is CASSGHRGGSYYNEQFF. The CDR3 DNA is TGTGCCAGCAGCGGGCACCGCGGGGGCAGCTATTACAATGAGCAGTTCTTC.

The rearrangement links TRBV15 to TRBJ2-3; 8 positions match TRBD2. This CDR3 is built from 13 residues. V gave up 3 bases and J gave up 7 bases; unmatched junction bases: 3. Germline V gives CDR1 LNHNV, CDR2 YYDKDF (reference sequence). The DNA for the CDR3 is TGTGCCACCAGCAGGACTAGCGTCTATACGCAGTATTTT. Residues: CATSRTSVYTQYF. The full variable domain, rest sourced from reference TRBV15 and TRBJ2-3, is DAMVIQNPRYQVTQFGKPVTLSCSQTLNHNVMYWYQQKSSQAPKLLFHYYDKDFNNEADTPDNFQSRRPNTSFCFLDIRSPGLGDTAMYLCATSRTSVYTQYFGPGTRLTVL.

The chain recombines TRBV30 with TRBJ1-1; weak D call: TRBD1 (6 bases). Trimming cost V 1 base and J 8 bases, with 14 bases left between them. CDR1 and CDR2 (germline): GTSNPN, SVGIG (reference sequence). This CDR3 has 13 residues. CDR3 sequence: CAWSGGGGSEAFF. The CDR3 nucleotides are TGTGCCTGGAGTGGAGGGGGAGGGTCGGAAGCTTTCTTT. Drawing the rest from reference TRBV30 and TRBJ1-1, the complete variable domain is SQTIHQWPATLVQPVGSPLSLECTVEGTSNPNLYWYRQAAGRGLQLLFYSVGIGQISSEVPQNLSASRPQDRQFILSSKKLLLSDSGFYLCAWSGGGGSEAFFGQGTRLTVV.

This clone has only a few counts. The genes are TRBV7-9 and TRBJ2-2; perhaps TRBD2 as D (5 bases). With 1 base removed from V and 4 bases from J, the gap between germline ends came to 13 bases. CDR3 length equals 16 residues. Germline V gene data show CDR1 as SEHNR and CDR2 as FQNEAQ (reference sequence). CDR3 in amino acids: CASSLGPRGSTGELFF. DNA for the CDR3: TGTGCCAGCAGCTTAGGGCCAAGAGGGAGCACCGGGGAGCTGTTTTTT.

The DNA of the CDR3 is TGTGCCAGCAGCTTGGGAGGGTCGGACGGGTCCTACGAGCAGTACTTC. This translates into CASSLGGSDGSYEQYF. The rearrangement uses TRBV11-2 and TRBJ2-7; 7 positions match TRBD2. CDR3 length: 16 residues. The germline gives CDR1 SGHAT, CDR2 FQNNGV. V gave up 3 bases and J gave up 1 base; unmatched junction bases: 9.

This chain joins TRBV10-3 and TRBJ1-1, with a tentative D call TRBD1 (5 bases). The CDR3 is 14 amino acids. Trimming removed 0 bases at V and 3 bases at J, with 8 bases between. Germline CDR1 is ENHRY and CDR2 is SYGVKD. The CDR3 sequence: CAISESGGDTEAFF. CDR3 nucleotides: TGTGCCATCAGTGAGTCAGGAGGGGACACTGAAGCTTTCTTT.

This rearrangement joins TRBV28 to TRBJ1-2, with TRBD1 as a possible D gene (5 bases). Germline CDR1 and CDR2: MDHEN and SYDVKM. The CDR3 covers 13 residues. V shed 5 bases and J shed 8 bases, with 15 bases lying between them. CDR3 coding DNA: TGTGCCAGCAGTACCGGGGGGGAGGGGGGCTACACCTTC. This translates into CASSTGGEGGYTF.

This clone was seen more than once but under ten times. The chain couples TRBV11-2 to TRBJ1-3; 9 bases map to TRBD1. This CDR3 has 15 amino acids. The V gene end was trimmed by 2 bases and the J gene end by 8 bases; junction bases not matched to a gene: 7. From germline, CDR1 is SGHAT and CDR2 FQNNGV. The CDR3 coding sequence is TGTGCCAGCAGCTTAAATGCCGACAGGGGGGACACCATATATTTT. It translates to CASSLNADRGDTIYF.

The CDR3 sequence is CASSQETQGVGGYTF. Written as DNA, the CDR3 is TGCGCCAGCAGCCAAGAAACACAGGGTGTAGGAGGCTACACCTTC. The chain recombines TRBV4-1 with TRBJ1-2, with a tentative D call TRBD1 (6 bases). The CDR3 has 15 residues. Per germline, CDR1 MGHRA and CDR2 YSYEKL. Trimming cost V 0 bases and J 8 bases, with 16 bases left between them.

The chain has TRBV6-5 and TRBJ2-3, with 11 bases lining up with TRBD2. Germline V gene data show CDR1 as MNHEY and CDR2 as SVGAGI. CDR3 length equals 14 residues. V trimming: 4 bases; J trimming: 7 bases; junction bases outside the gene matches: 4. CDR3 amino acids: CASSLTSGTNTQYF. CDR3 in DNA: TGTGCCAGCAGTTTGACTAGCGGGACGAATACGCAGTATTTT.

A few counts support this clone. The gene calls are TRBV11-2 and TRBJ2-5; perhaps TRBD1 as D (5 bases). The DNA end favors TRBJ2-7, so the J call may be wrong. This CDR3 contains 14 residues. Germline-derived CDR1 and CDR2 are SGHAT and FQNNGV. Written as DNA, the CDR3 is TGTGCCAGCAGCTTAGGGGGCCCATACTACGAGCAGTACTTC. Amino acid sequence: CASSLGGPYYEQYF.

The chain recombines TRBV2 with TRBJ2-7, with 13 bases lining up with TRBD2. The CDR3 is 13 residues long. CDR1 and CDR2 from the germline V gene are SNHLY and FYNNEI. V lost 9 bases, J lost 7 bases, and 6 bases stayed unmatched. In DNA form, the CDR3 reads TGTGCCAGGGGGACTAGCGGGACAAGAGAGCAGTACTTC. It yields the protein CARGTSGTREQYF.

This clone was seen more than once but under ten times. The gene calls are TRBV15 and TRBJ2-7, with unresolved D. The germline V gene has CDR1 LNHNV and CDR2 YYDKDF (reference sequence). The CDR3 covers 12 residues. V shed 0 bases and J shed 6 bases, with 6 bases lying between them. CDR3 residues: CATSRDVSEQYF. CDR3 nucleotides: TGTGCCACCAGCAGAGATGTGAGCGAGCAGTACTTC.

This chain connects TRBV21-1 to TRBJ2-4; the table assigns TRBD1, which was not confirmed against the DNA. TRBV21-1 is a known pseudogene. The CDR3 runs to 19 residues. For the CDR3, the DNA is TGTGCCAGCAGCATCCAGGGGTTAAGTCTTCGCGATCCCAAAAACATTCAGTACTTC. It encodes CASSIQGLSLRDPKNIQYF.

About this clone itself: An end of the junction differs from the germline gene, which may be a read error. At the DNA level, this CDR3 is encoded by other sequences in the same sample as well. The chain couples TRBV28 to TRBJ1-1; no definite D call. Per germline, CDR1 MDHEN and CDR2 SYDVKM. The CDR3 has 12 residues. The CDR3 DNA reads as TGTGCCAGCAGTCCCCCTCTAACTGAAGCCTTCTTT. The encoded protein is CASSPPLTEAFF.

This clone was seen more than once but under ten times. This sequence joins TRBV10-3 and TRBJ1-4; the match to TRBD1 covers 11 bases. Germline V gene lookup returns CDR1 ENHRY and CDR2 SYGVKD. There are 15 residues in the CDR3. Trimming cost V 8 bases and J 4 bases; bases outside gene matches: 6. The CDR3, as DNA: TGTGCCATCGGAGGACAGGGGGCGGGTAATGAAAAACTGTTTTTT. Translated, it gives CAIGGQGAGNEKLFF.